The sample holds a few counts of the clone carrying this T cell receptor (beta chain). Its antigen remains unknown. The sample comes from a study of T cells in Graves' hyperthyroidism and ophthalmopathy. General study points: Also found in blood were most expanded thyroid clonotypes above 0.001.

Under 3 months was the duration of disease in ophthalmopathy patients, who also had a Clinical Activity Score of at least 3 and a NOSPECS grade of at least 4. Patients were excluded because of uncontrolled infection, other autoimmune disease, pregnancy or lactation. Clinical symptoms, serum thyroxine, TRAb, thyroid ultrasound and orbital computed tomography established diagnosis. Amplified regions were TCR beta CDR3 sequences from RNA transcripts. The TCR CDR3 first-round RT-PCR relied on the HTBI primer set. TCRdb reprocessed the multiplex PCR reads with MiXCR, giving one entry per CDR3 protein. This table holds around 500,000 distinct CDR3 sequences, roughly 16% found once. The CDR3 has 17 residues.

The receptor's source is a woman aged 25-40 years with Graves' ophthalmopathy. Sequenced: blood. The rearrangement links TRBV3-2 to TRBJ2-2; TRBD2, the table's D call, was not compared with the DNA. TRBV3-2 constitutes a pseudogene. CDR3 region: CASSQDGAGTNTGELFF. The CDR3 DNA sequence: TGTGCCAGCAGCCAAGACGGCGCGGGAACGAACACCGGGGAGCTGTTTTTT.